This TCR beta chain derives from a study of cytomegalovirus exposure and HLA in healthy donors. Study outcomes and limitations: In an earlier analysis, about 87% or about 30%: the productive usage of most TCR beta V segments.

Germline trimming cut 8 bases from V and 3 bases from J; bases unmatched to any gene: 1. The germline gives CDR1 SNHLY, CDR2 FYNNEI. The CDR3 length is 13 residues. Primers for the PCR totalled 60 Vbeta and 13 Jbeta. Sequencing was performed with immunoSEQ multiplex PCR; in TCRdb, only in-frame clones are kept and a portion is missing. Among just over 150,000 clones listed, around 76% were seen once. With regard to this clone: Its specificity is unknown.

The chain employs TRBV2 and TRBJ2-3; TRBD1 agrees at 11 bases. Source material: PBMCs. The source of this sequence is a female donor in good health and CMV-seronegative. CDR3: CASGQGATDTQYF. The CDR3 nucleotides are TGTGCCAGCGGACAGGGGGCGACAGATACGCAGTATTTT.